A single sample is the source of the 18 T cell receptor beta chains below, sequenced in a study of neurological immune-mediated disorders (dated by TCRdb to between 2019 and 2020). The library was prepared using 5' RACE. Data came from an Illumina HiSeq 2500. TCRdb handled the public reads itself, with Q25 trimming in fastp and clone calling in MiXCR, and kept productive beta chains. Rows with one shared CDR3 protein collapse into an entry with the most common genes and DNA. The sample records some 66,000 distinct CDR3 sequences, 3.5% to 4.5% of which are singletons. The top ten hold roughly 2.5% of the sample. The sample comprised PBMCs. The origin of the receptors is a man aged 45-65 years with multiple sclerosis.

This clonotype occurred many times. Here the CDR3 DNA reads TGCAGTGCCCAGGGACAGCAAAGCTCCTACGAGCAGTACTTC. Its translation: CSAQGQQSSYEQYF. The chain employs TRBV20-1 and TRBJ2-7, with 7 bases matching TRBD1. CDR1 and CDR2 from the germline V gene are DFQATT and SNEGSKA (reference sequence). The ends lost 6 bases at V and 0 bases at J; junction bases unmatched: 8. The CDR3 runs 14 residues.

Comment on this clonotype: One base away lies a much larger clone, so this may be a sequencing read error. The chain couples TRBV3-1 to TRBJ2-2, with D tentatively TRBD1 (5 bases). The ends were cut back, 6 bases at V and 5 bases at J, with 13 bases in the middle. In germline, CDR1 is LGHDT, CDR2 YNNKEL (reference sequence). This CDR3 spans 14 amino acids. This chain's CDR3 is CASRHTKGTGELFF. CDR3 in DNA: TGTGCCAGCAGGCACACTAAGGGGACCGGGGAGCTGTTTTTT.

This clonotype was found many times. An end of the junction differs from the germline gene, which may be a read error. This sequence joins TRBV4-1 and TRBJ1-5; TRBD1 matches 10 bases. Germline-derived CDR1 and CDR2 are MGHRA and YSYEKL. CDR3 size: 15 residues. The DNA for the CDR3 is TGCGCCAGCAGCCAAGAGGGACAGGGGTTTCAGCCCCAGAATTTT. It encodes CASSQEGQGFQPQNF.

This clonotype was recorded many times. This sequence joins TRBV6-5 and TRBJ2-5, with a tentative D call TRBD2 (5 bases). This CDR3 has 14 amino acids. V was clipped by 5 bases and J by 1 base, with 11 bases between them. Per germline, CDR1 MNHEY and CDR2 SVGAGI. The CDR3 coding sequence is TGTGCCAGCAGTGCATCTCGGGGCCAAGAGACCCAGTACTTC. Translation gives CASSASRGQETQYF.

This clonotype was counted many times. The chain couples TRBV29-1 to TRBJ2-3; D is unresolved. Trimming removed 5 bases from V and 2 bases from J, with 11 bases in between. The CDR3 has 13 amino acids. Germline loops: CDR1 SQVTM, CDR2 ANQGSEA. The CDR3 sequence: CSVLTRLTDTQYF. CDR3 sequence (DNA): TGCAGCGTTCTAACCAGACTCACAGATACGCAGTATTTT.

Many counts were recorded for this clonotype. The genes are TRBV5-6 and TRBJ2-5; 7 nucleotides match TRBD1. The CDR3 is 15 amino acids. Looked up from germline, CDR1 is SGHDT and CDR2 is YYEEEE. V lost 4 bases, J lost 4 bases, and 10 bases stayed unmatched. The CDR3 DNA is TGTGCCAGCAGCACAAGGACAGGAGTATTAGAGACCCAGTACTTC. It yields the protein CASSTRTGVLETQYF.

This clonotype was recorded many times. The V and J genes are TRBV20-1 and TRBJ2-1; 8 positions match TRBD2. This CDR3 has 15 residues. Looked up from germline, CDR1 is DFQATT and CDR2 is SNEGSKA (reference sequence). V was pared by 1 base and J by 7 bases, with 9 bases of the junction left unmatched. CDR3 protein: CSARGNGGAQNEQFF. DNA of the CDR3: TGCAGTGCTAGAGGGAACGGGGGGGCTCAAAATGAGCAGTTCTTC.

This clonotype was recorded many times. V and J are TRBV6-5 and TRBJ2-7; 11 bases agree with TRBD2. The germline V gene has CDR1 MNHEY and CDR2 SVGAGI. V gave up 5 bases and J gave up 3 bases; unmatched junction bases: 6. This CDR3 spans 15 amino acids. This chain's CDR3 is CASSPSTSGDYEQYV. The CDR3 DNA follows: TGTGCCAGCAGTCCCTCGACTAGCGGGGACTACGAGCAGTACGTC.

This clonotype was recorded at least ten times. The genes are TRBV6-1 and TRBJ2-6, with D maybe TRBD2 (7 bases). Germline CDR1 is MNHNS and CDR2 is SASEGT. The V end lost 7 bases, the J end lost 5 bases, and 15 bases lay between the germline ends. The CDR3 runs to 15 residues. CDR3 nucleotides: TGTGCCAGCACCACCCGCGGGGGCTGGGCCAACGTCCTGACTTTC. This codes for CASTTRGGWANVLTF.

This clonotype was seen many times. The genes are TRBV7-6 and TRBJ2-5, with D perhaps matching TRBD2 (6 bases). The CDR3 length is 16 residues. The germline V gene encodes CDR1 SGHVS and CDR2 FNYEAQ. V was clipped by 0 bases and J by 3 bases, with 14 bases between them. DNA of the CDR3: TGTGCCAGCAGCTTAGCGGGTGCTAGCGTTAAAGAGACCCAGTACTTC. Translation gives CASSLAGASVKETQYF. The whole variable domain, remainder taken from reference TRBV7-6 and TRBJ2-5, is GAGVSQSPRYKVTKRGQDVALRCDPISGHVSLYWYRQALGQGPEFLTYFNYEAQQDKSGLPNDRFSAERPEGSISTLTIQRTEQRDSAMYRCASSLAGASVKETQYFGPGTRLLVL.

In the case of this clonotype: Given a much more abundant clone one base away, this may be a read error. The chain uses TRBV20-1 and TRBJ2-3; 7 nucleotides align to TRBD2. V shed 6 bases, J shed 7 bases, and the junction held 19 bases outside the gene matches. Germline V gene lookup returns CDR1 DFQATT and CDR2 SNEGSKA (reference sequence). CDR3 length: 16 amino acids. The CDR3: CSARSGAAINIHTQYF. DNA for the CDR3: TGCAGTGCAAGGAGCGGGGCGGCGATAAACATTCATACGCAGTATTTT.

This clonotype showed up just a few times. This rearrangement joins TRBV20-1 to TRBJ2-5, with 13 nucleotides matching TRBD2. V dropped 5 bases and J dropped 13; count of bases not matched to a gene: 13. This CDR3 spans 14 amino acids. Germline V gene sequence: CDR1 DFQATT, CDR2 SNEGSKA (reference sequence). This CDR3 is CSAAGGLAGSGGYF. Here the CDR3 DNA reads TGCAGTGCTGCCGGGGGACTAGCGGGGTCCGGAGGGTACTTC.

This clonotype was recorded at least ten times. The genes are TRBV4-1 and TRBJ2-6; D is perhaps TRBD1 or TRBD2 (5 bases each). The CDR3 is 16 residues long. Deletions cut 4 bases from V and 0 bases from J, with 10 bases between. Germline V gene lookup returns CDR1 MGHRA and CDR2 YSYEKL. The CDR3 here is CASSRDPSSGANVLTF. The CDR3 DNA sequence: TGCGCCAGCAGCCGGGACCCAAGCTCTGGGGCCAACGTCCTGACTTTC.

This clonotype has at least ten counts. The rearrangement uses TRBV5-6 and TRBJ1-3, with a possible D match to TRBD1 (5 bases). CDR1 and CDR2 (germline): SGHDT, YYEEEE. CDR3 length equals 15 residues. V was trimmed by 0 bases and J by 9 bases, leaving 16 bases between them. The CDR3 bases are TGTGCCAGCAGCTTGGTCGACAGCAATGTGGGCACCATATATTTT. This codes for CASSLVDSNVGTIYF.

Ten or more counts support this clonotype. V usage is TRBV7-9 and J usage is TRBJ2-1, with 7 bases matching TRBD2. The V and J ends lost 5 bases and 3 bases, in that order; junction bases with no gene match: 4. The CDR3 runs 14 residues. Per the germline V gene, CDR1 is SEHNR and CDR2 is FQNEAQ (reference sequence). CDR3 in DNA: TGTGCCAGCAGCGCGGGACTATTCTACAATGAGCAGTTCTTC. This codes for CASSAGLFYNEQFF.

This clonotype occurred many times. The gene calls are TRBV20-1 and TRBJ1-2; 9 bases are shared with TRBD1. This CDR3 is built from 13 residues. Germline CDR1 reads DFQATT; CDR2 reads SNEGSKA (reference sequence). V lost 5 bases and J lost 6; bases outside the gene matches: 7. CDR3 coding DNA: TGCAGTGCTCCTAGACGGGACAGGGATGGCTACACCTTC. Translation gives CSAPRRDRDGYTF.

Regarding this clonotype: The missing conserved phenylalanine or tryptophan at the end of this CDR3 makes a read error likely. This rearrangement joins TRBV4-2 to TRBJ1-1; 7 nucleotides align to TRBD1. The CDR3 is 14 residues long. V lost 3 bases to trimming and J lost 5 bases; unmatched junction nucleotides: 6. Looked up from germline, CDR1 is LGHNA and CDR2 is YNFKEQ. The CDR3 region has the DNA TGTGCCAGCAGCCACCAGGGGGATTTGACTGAAGCTTTCTCT. Amino acids: CASSHQGDLTEAFS.

This clonotype was seen at least ten times. The chain couples TRBV24-1 to TRBJ2-3, with D uncertain. Trimming left V 4 bases short and J 2 bases short, with 6 bases between. The CDR3 has 13 residues. Germline CDR1 KGHDR, CDR2 SFDVKD. For the CDR3, the DNA is TGTGCCACCAGTGACTTGATCACAGATACGCAGTATTTT. Translated: CATSDLITDTQYF.